These T cell receptor beta chains were read from a single sample in a study of metastatic and nonmetastatic thyroid tumors. MiXCR was used by TCRdb to re-call the PCR reads. This sample has some 15,000 clones; 22% occur once, and the top ten carry about a fifth. Sample: adjacent normal tissue. The receptor set was obtained from a female donor with papillary thyroid cancer or a benign thyroid nodule (not recorded which). Some clones in this sample may be carry-over from other donors' samples. Both conserved end residues are part of each CDR3. The D gene is left open where the match is weak. The listing skips clone size in some rows; elsewhere it reads once, few, many or a size class.

D	J	V	size	DNA	CDR3
-	TRBJ1-2	TRBV4-1	-	TGCGCCAGCAGCCACTATACGGGGGTAGACTATGGCTACACCTTC	CASSHYTGVDYGYTF
-	TRBJ1-1	TRBV5-1	-	TGCGCCAGCAGCTGGACCACATCTATGAACACTGAAGCTTTCTTT	CASSWTTSMNTEAFF
-	TRBJ2-1	TRBV5-1	-	TGCGCCAGCAGCTTGATCTCAGCGGGCTCTTTCAATGAGCAGTTCTTC	CASSLISAGSFNEQFF
-	TRBJ2-2	TRBV3-1	-	TGTGCCAGCAGCCAAGTAGGTCGAAGAGGCGGGGAGCTGTTTTTT	CASSQVGRRGGELFF
-	TRBJ2-1	TRBV20-1	-	TGCAGTGCTAGAGTCGCTAGCGAGGACCACAATGAGCAGTTCTTC	CSARVASEDHNEQFF
TRBD1	TRBJ2-1	TRBV6-1	few	TGTGCCAGCAGTCAAAGGACAGGGGGGGTCAATGAGCAGTTCTTC	CASSQRTGGVNEQFF
-	TRBJ2-7	TRBV20-1	-	TGCAGTGCTAGGAAGAGGCCTACCTACGAGCAGTACTTC	CSARKRPTYEQYF
-	TRBJ2-5	TRBV6-5	few	TGTGCCAGCAGTTACAGGATGGCAGGGTCGGAGACCCAGTACTTC	CASSYRMAGSETQYF
-	TRBJ2-7	TRBV28	few	TGTGCCAGCAGTCAGCTTTTGGGGACCACCGCCTACGAGCAGTACTTC	CASSQLLGTTAYEQYF
TRBD1	TRBJ2-1	TRBV5-1	-	TGCGCCAGCAGTACCGGGACAGGGATCTACTATGAGCAGTTCTTC	CASSTGTGIYYEQFF
TRBD1	TRBJ2-7	TRBV10-1	few	TGCGCCAGCAGCAACGGACAGGGCTTCTACGAGCAGTACTTC	CASSNGQGFYEQYF
TRBD2	TRBJ2-7	TRBV3-1	-	TGTGCCAGCAGCCCAACCGGGACTAGCCTGGAGCAGTACTTC	CASSPTGTSLEQYF
TRBD2	TRBJ2-3	TRBV6-2/TRBV6-3	-	TGTGCCAGCACCCATAGACAGGGACTAGCGGGAGACACAGATACGCAGTATTTT	CASTHRQGLAGDTDTQYF
-	TRBJ2-7	TRBV20-1	-	TGCAGTGCTAGAGCTCGGGACGAGCAGTACTTC	CSARARDEQYF
-	TRBJ2-7	TRBV27	few	TGTGCCAGCAGTTTACGGAGTACCTACGAGCAGTACTTC	CASSLRSTYEQYF
TRBD1	TRBJ1-2	TRBV18	few	TGTGCCAGCTCACCACCGTCATCCATGGGGACAGGGCGTGGCTACACCTTC	CASSPPSSMGTGRGYTF
TRBD1	TRBJ2-3	TRBV28	-	TGTGCCAGCAGTCTGACCGGGACAGGTAGCAAAGATACGCAGTCATTT	CASSLTGTGSKDTQSF
TRBD1	TRBJ2-4	TRBV15	few	TGTGCCACCAGTCAGTTTACAGGGGACATTCAGTACTTC	CATSQFTGDIQYF
TRBD1	TRBJ1-2	TRBV6-1	few	TGTGCCAGCAGTTGGGACAGGAACTATGGCTACACCTTC	CASSWDRNYGYTF
-	TRBJ2-7	TRBV6-4	-	TGTGCCAGCAGTGAGGGTGCGGGAACACCCTACGAGCAGTACTTC	CASSEGAGTPYEQYF
-	TRBJ2-5	TRBV6-5	-	TGTGCCAGCAGTCAGGTGGGAGAGACCCAGTACTTC	CASSQVGETQYF
TRBD2	TRBJ2-5	TRBV30	-	TGTGCCTGGAGTCCCCCGGGACTAGCGGGAGGGGAGACCCAGTACTTC	CAWSPPGLAGGETQYF
TRBD1	TRBJ2-7	TRBV20-1	-	TGCAGTGCTAGAGATCGGGGTGGGACAGACTACGAGCAGTACTTC	CSARDRGGTDYEQYF
-	TRBJ2-3	TRBV27	-	TGTGTCAGCAGTTCCCAACTCACAGATACGCAGTATTTT	CVSSSQLTDTQYF
TRBD1	TRBJ2-3	TRBV11-1	-	TGTGCCAGCAGAGACCAAGGACAGGGGGGCACAGATACGCAGTATTTT	CASRDQGQGGTDTQYF
-	TRBJ2-5	TRBV6-1	-	TGTGCCAGCAGTCCTCGGGACATCCAAGAGACCCAGTGCTTC	CASSPRDIQETQCF
-	TRBJ2-7	TRBV28	-	TGTGCCAGCAGTTTTAGCTCCACCTACGAGCAGTACTTC	CASSFSSTYEQYF